A single T cell receptor (beta chain) is shown here with its context. Its antigen remains unknown. In the source study's methods: Variation in CDR3 across clinicopathological groups served as the basis for constructing a distant-metastasis classifier in papillary thyroid cancer. Using MiXCR, TCRdb re-called clones from the PCR reads. These V and J calls originate from TCRdb's pipeline instead of the authors' own analysis. This table holds about 25,000 clones, approximately 20% found once. Patients were all untreated before their thyroid surgery. The sample belongs to a study of metastatic and nonmetastatic thyroid tumors. Study overall: Across blood and tumor or nodule tissue, repertoires from malignant and benign thyroid patients were compared with one another.

Study-level points and caveats: Compared with benign nodules, malignant thyroid tumors were reported to have significantly higher TCR beta diversity in both blood and tumor.

This CDR3 region has 14 residues. V lost 3 bases, J lost 4 bases, and 13 bases lay in between. Germline loops: CDR1 MNHNS, CDR2 SASEGT. Sequenced input: blood. This clonotype was sampled from a female donor with papillary thyroid cancer or a benign thyroid nodule (not recorded which). Some clones in this sample may be carry-over from other donors' samples. This chain links TRBV6-1 with TRBJ2-7; D is perhaps TRBD2 (5 bases). CDR3 sequence reads: CASSDPVGVYEQYF. The CDR3 DNA reads as TGTGCCAGCAGTGACCCCGTCGGGGTATACGAGCAGTACTTC.